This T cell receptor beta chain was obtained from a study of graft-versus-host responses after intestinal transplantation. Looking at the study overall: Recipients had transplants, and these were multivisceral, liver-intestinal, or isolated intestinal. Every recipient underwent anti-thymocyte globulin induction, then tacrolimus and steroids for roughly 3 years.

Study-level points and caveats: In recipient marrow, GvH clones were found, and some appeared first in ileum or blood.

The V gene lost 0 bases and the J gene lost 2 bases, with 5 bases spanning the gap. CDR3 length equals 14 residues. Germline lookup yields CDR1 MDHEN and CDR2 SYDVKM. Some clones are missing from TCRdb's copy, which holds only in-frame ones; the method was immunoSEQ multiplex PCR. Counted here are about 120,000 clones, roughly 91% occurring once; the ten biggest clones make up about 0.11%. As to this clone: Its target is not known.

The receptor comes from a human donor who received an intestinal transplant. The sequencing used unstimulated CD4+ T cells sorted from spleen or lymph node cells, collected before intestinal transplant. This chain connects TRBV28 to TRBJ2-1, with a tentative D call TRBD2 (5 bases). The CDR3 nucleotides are TGTGCCAGCAGTTTATGGAGGGCCTACAATGAGCAGTTCTTC. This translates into CASSLWRAYNEQFF.